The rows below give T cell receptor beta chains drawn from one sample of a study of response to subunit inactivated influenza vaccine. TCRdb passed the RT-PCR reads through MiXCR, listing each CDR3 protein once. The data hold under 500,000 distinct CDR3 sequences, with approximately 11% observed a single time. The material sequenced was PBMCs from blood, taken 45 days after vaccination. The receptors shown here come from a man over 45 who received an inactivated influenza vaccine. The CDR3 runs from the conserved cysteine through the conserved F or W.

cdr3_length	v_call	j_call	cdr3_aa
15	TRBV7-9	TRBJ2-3	CASSPKHRVGDTQSF
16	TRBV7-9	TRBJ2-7	CASSLTPGTLYHEQYF
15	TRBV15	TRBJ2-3	CATSGPGGSTDTQYF
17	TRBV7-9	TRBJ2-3	CASSLGADTFRGDTQYF
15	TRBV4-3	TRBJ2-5	CASSQERTTSGTQYF
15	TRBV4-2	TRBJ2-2	CASSQADRDTGELFF
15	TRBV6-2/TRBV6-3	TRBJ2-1	CASSLQGALYNEQFF
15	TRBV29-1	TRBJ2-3	CSVEQATPKADTQYF
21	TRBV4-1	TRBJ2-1	CASSQNWGGTSGKSSYNEQFF
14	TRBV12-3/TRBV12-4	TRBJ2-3	CASSLRGDTDTQYF
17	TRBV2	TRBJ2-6	CASRSLAGGPGANVLTF
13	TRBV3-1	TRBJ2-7	CASSHEGSYEQYF
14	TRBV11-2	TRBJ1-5	CASSLDRGIRSQHF